One sample yielded the 14 T cell receptor beta chains listed below, sequenced in a study of cytomegalovirus exposure and HLA in healthy donors (dated by TCRdb to the late 2010s). Libraries were prepared through the immunoSEQ multiplex PCR assay. For the multiplex PCR, a mixture combining 60 forward primers for TCR Vbeta segments and 13 reverse primers for TCR Jbeta segments was used. TCRdb limited this immuneACCESS table to in-frame rearrangements with V and J called. A share of clones is missing; checked studies link under half to unresolved V genes, and the rest is unexplained. This sample comprises about 190,000 clones, around 79% of them detected only once. Around 1.6% of the sample lies in the top ten. Material: PBMCs. These receptors all come from a woman between 18 and 29 years old in good health and CMV-seronegative.

The sample holds one count of this clone. V is TRBV2 and J is TRBJ2-5, with 11 bases matching TRBD2. Germline V lookup: CDR1 SNHLY, CDR2 FYNNEI. V lost 9 bases to trimming and J lost 1 base; unmatched junction nucleotides: 7. The CDR3 totals 15 residues. The CDR3 loop is CASNCSGGVQETQYF. The CDR3 bases are TGTGCCAGTAATTGTAGCGGGGGGGTCCAAGAGACCCAGTACTTC. Supplemented by reference TRBV2 and TRBJ2-5, the full variable domain reads EPEVTQTPSHQVTQMGQEVILRCVPISNHLYFYWYRQILGQKVEFLVSFYNNEISEKSEIFDDQFSVERPDGSNFTLKIRSTKLEDSAMYFCASNCSGGVQETQYFGPGTRLLVL.

V usage is TRBV11-3 and J usage is TRBJ2-1; D is possibly TRBD2 (7 bases). Germline V CDR1 and CDR2: SGHNT, YENEEA. V shed 1 base and J shed 5 bases, with 18 bases lying between them. The CDR3 is 17 residues long. CDR3 residues: CASSLGGGRGLNNEQFF. The CDR3 coding sequence is TGTGCCAGCAGCTTAGGGGGGGGGCGGGGGCTTAACAATGAGCAGTTCTTC.

This clone was seen a handful of times. The chain has TRBV28 and TRBJ2-1, with D perhaps matching TRBD2 (5 bases). Trimming removed 10 bases from V and 9 bases from J, with 19 bases in between. Germline CDR1 is MDHEN and CDR2 is SYDVKM. This CDR3 has 13 amino acids. CDR3 DNA: TGTGCCATCTCTCCCCCCGGGATTGGTGAGCAGTTCTTC. It encodes CAISPPGIGEQFF.

The chain employs TRBV30 and TRBJ2-1; 10 nucleotides line up with TRBD1. The V gene end was trimmed by 0 bases and the J gene end by 1 base; junction bases not matched to a gene: 15. This CDR3 contains 20 residues. The V gene's germline CDR1 is GTSNPN and CDR2 SVGIG (reference sequence). The CDR3 here is CAWSVGWGGDRGKSYNEQFF. For the CDR3, the DNA is TGTGCCTGGAGTGTAGGTTGGGGGGGGGACAGGGGAAAATCCTACAATGAGCAGTTCTTC. The full variable domain, completed using reference TRBV30 and TRBJ2-1, is SQTIHQWPATLVQPVGSPLSLECTVEGTSNPNLYWYRQAAGRGLQLLFYSVGIGQISSEVPQNLSASRPQDRQFILSSKKLLLSDSGFYLCAWSVGWGGDRGKSYNEQFFGPGTRLTVL.

This clone was picked up one time. The J gene is TRBJ2-1, the V gene TRBV2, with a possible D match to TRBD2 (7 bases). Germline lookup yields CDR1 SNHLY and CDR2 FYNNEI. There are 17 residues in the CDR3. The V gene lost 4 bases and the J gene lost 0 bases, with 16 bases spanning the gap. CDR3 loop: CASSVFSRGASYNEQFF. As DNA, the CDR3 is TGTGCCAGCAGTGTCTTCTCTCGGGGGGCCTCCTACAATGAGCAGTTCTTC.

This clone was picked up one time. The J gene is TRBJ2-5, the V gene TRBV5-8; TRBD1 matches 9 bases. Per germline, CDR1 SGHTS and CDR2 YDEGEE. Trimming removed 1 base from V and 2 bases from J; junction bases left unmatched: 6. The CDR3 loop spans 16 amino acids. The CDR3 spells CASSLLGQGLQETQYF. The CDR3 coding sequence is TGTGCCAGCAGCTTGCTGGGACAGGGCTTGCAAGAGACCCAGTACTTC. The complete variable domain, with remaining parts taken from reference TRBV5-8 and TRBJ2-5, reads EAGVTQSPTHLIKTRGQQATLRCSPISGHTSVYWYQQALGLGLQFLLWYDEGEERNRGNFPPRFSGRQFPNYSSELNVNALELEDSALYLCASSLLGQGLQETQYFGPGTRLLVL.

This chain links TRBV7-2 with TRBJ2-7; D uncertain. Germline CDR1 SGHTA, CDR2 FQGNSA. V lost 1 base, J lost 0 bases, and 13 bases lay in between. The CDR3 runs 16 residues. DNA for the CDR3: TGTGCCAGCAGCTTAGGTATGGCCCGGAGCTCCTACGAGCAGTACTTC. It yields the protein CASSLGMARSSYEQYF.

J is TRBJ2-3 and V is TRBV19, with 8 bases identical to TRBD2. The CDR3 loop spans 13 amino acids. Germline CDR1 reads LNHDA; CDR2 reads SQIVND (reference sequence). V lost 5 bases and J lost 8; bases outside the gene matches: 6. CDR3 protein: CASSFPAGGTQYF. The CDR3 DNA reads as TGTGCCAGTAGTTTTCCCGCGGGGGGTACGCAGTATTTT.

The chain employs TRBV7-8 and TRBJ1-5; the D gene is possibly TRBD1 (6 bases). The CDR3 contains 14 residues. CDR1 and CDR2 from the germline V gene are SGHVS and FQNEAQ. V lost 3 bases to trimming and J lost 4 bases, with 10 bases between them. The CDR3 region is CASSFQGMNQPQHF. The CDR3 nucleotides read TGTGCCAGCAGCTTTCAGGGGATGAATCAGCCCCAGCATTTT. The whole variable domain, filled in from reference TRBV7-8 and TRBJ1-5, reads GAGVSQSPRYKVAKRGQDVALRCDPISGHVSLFWYQQALGQGPEFLTYFQNEAQLDKSGLPSDRFFAERPEGSVSTLKIQRTQQEDSAVYLCASSFQGMNQPQHFGDGTRLSIL.

The chain has TRBV7-2 and TRBJ2-7; TRBD2 matches at 8 bases. V lost 3 bases and J lost 0; bases outside the gene matches: 1. The CDR3 is 14 residues long. CDR1 is SGHTA and CDR2 is FQGNSA in the germline V gene. Written as DNA, the CDR3 is TGTGCCAGCAGCTTTACTAGCGGCTCCTACGAGCAGTACTTC. Protein sequence: CASSFTSGSYEQYF.

The V gene is TRBV10-3, the J gene TRBJ2-1; 12 bases agree with TRBD2. Germline V gene data show CDR1 as ENHRY and CDR2 as SYGVKD. The CDR3 loop spans 15 amino acids. V lost 8 bases to trimming and J lost 5 bases; unmatched junction nucleotides: 7. The CDR3 DNA reads TGTGCCATCGGAACTAGGACTAGCGGGAACAATGAGCAGTTCTTC. This translates into CAIGTRTSGNNEQFF.

The chain employs TRBV7-9 and TRBJ2-7, with D tentatively TRBD2 (6 bases). This CDR3 has 13 residues. V lost 8 bases and J lost 0, with 11 bases in between. Germline V gives CDR1 SEHNR, CDR2 FQNEAQ (reference sequence). CDR3 coding DNA: TGTGCCAGCGGACGGGAGAGCTCCTACGAGCAGTACTTC. Its translation is CASGRESSYEQYF.

The chain employs TRBV2 and TRBJ2-7; D perhaps matches TRBD1 (5 bases). The germline CDR1 and CDR2 sequences are SNHLY and FYNNEI. Trimming pared 7 bases from V and 5 bases from J, leaving 12 bases between. The CDR3 covers 12 residues. CDR3 DNA: TGTGCCAGCAACGACAGATCGAACGAGCAGTACTTC. Translating it yields CASNDRSNEQYF.

This sequence joins TRBV2 and TRBJ1-5; D remains unclear. Trimming stripped 2 bases from V and 1 base from J, with 3 bases between. This CDR3 has 13 amino acids. Germline V lookup: CDR1 SNHLY, CDR2 FYNNEI. CDR3 loop: CASSEISNQPQHF. CDR3 bases: TGTGCCAGCAGTGAAATAAGCAATCAGCCCCAGCATTTT. Complete variable domain (other parts from reference TRBV2 and TRBJ1-5): EPEVTQTPSHQVTQMGQEVILRCVPISNHLYFYWYRQILGQKVEFLVSFYNNEISEKSEIFDDQFSVERPDGSNFTLKIRSTKLEDSAMYFCASSEISNQPQHFGDGTRLSIL.